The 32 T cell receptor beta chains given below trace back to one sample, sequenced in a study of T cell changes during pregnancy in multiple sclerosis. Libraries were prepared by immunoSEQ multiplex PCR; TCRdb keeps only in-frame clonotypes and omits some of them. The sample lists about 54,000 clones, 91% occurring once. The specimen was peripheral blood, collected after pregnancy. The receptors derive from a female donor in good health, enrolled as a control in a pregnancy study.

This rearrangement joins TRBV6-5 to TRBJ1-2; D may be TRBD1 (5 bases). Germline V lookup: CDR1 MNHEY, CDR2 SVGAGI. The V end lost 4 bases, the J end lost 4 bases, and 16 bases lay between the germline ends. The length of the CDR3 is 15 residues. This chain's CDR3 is CASSSVPGIGYGYTF. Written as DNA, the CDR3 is TGTGCCAGCAGTTCGGTTCCAGGGATCGGCTATGGCTACACCTTC.

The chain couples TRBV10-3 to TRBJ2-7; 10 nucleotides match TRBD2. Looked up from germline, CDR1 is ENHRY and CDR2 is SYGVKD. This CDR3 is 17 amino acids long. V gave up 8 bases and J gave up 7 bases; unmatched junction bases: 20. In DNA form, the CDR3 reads TGTGCCATCGGGGGCGGCGCTAGCGGGGGAGGGCCGGGAGAGCAGTACTTC. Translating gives CAIGGGASGGGPGEQYF.

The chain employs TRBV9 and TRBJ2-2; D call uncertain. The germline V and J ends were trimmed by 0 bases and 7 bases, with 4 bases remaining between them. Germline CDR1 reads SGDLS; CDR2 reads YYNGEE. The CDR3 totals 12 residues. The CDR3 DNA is TGTGCCAGCAGCGTAGTATACGGGGAGCTGTTTTTT. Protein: CASSVVYGELFF. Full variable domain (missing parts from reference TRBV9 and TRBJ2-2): DSGVTQTPKHLITATGQRVTLRCSPRSGDLSVYWYQQSLDQGLQFLIQYYNGEERAKGNILERFSAQQFPDLHSELNLSSLELGDSALYFCASSVVYGELFFGEGSRLTVL.

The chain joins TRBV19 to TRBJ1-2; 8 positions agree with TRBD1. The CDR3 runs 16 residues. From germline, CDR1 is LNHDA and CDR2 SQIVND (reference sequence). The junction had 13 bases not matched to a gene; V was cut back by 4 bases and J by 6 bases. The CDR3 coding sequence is TGTGCCAGTAGTACAGGGGGCGTCTATGGTTTGGATGGCTACACCTTC. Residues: CASSTGGVYGLDGYTF.

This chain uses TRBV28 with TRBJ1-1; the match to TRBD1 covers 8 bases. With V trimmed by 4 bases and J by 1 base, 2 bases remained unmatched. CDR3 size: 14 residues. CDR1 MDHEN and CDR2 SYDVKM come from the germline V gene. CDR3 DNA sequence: TGTGCCAGCAGTTGGACAGGGAAGAACACTGAAGCTTTCTTT. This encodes CASSWTGKNTEAFF. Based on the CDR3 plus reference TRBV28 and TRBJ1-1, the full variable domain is DVKVTQSSRYLVKRTGEKVFLECVQDMDHENMFWYRQDPGLGLRLIYFSYDVKMKEKGDIPEGYSVSREKKERFSLILESASTNQTSMYLCASSWTGKNTEAFFGQGTRLTVV.

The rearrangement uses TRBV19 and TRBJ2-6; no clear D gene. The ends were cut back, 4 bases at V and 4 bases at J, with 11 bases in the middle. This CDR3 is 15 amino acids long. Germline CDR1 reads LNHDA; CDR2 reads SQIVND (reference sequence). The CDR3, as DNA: TGTGCCAGTAGTACCAGCGCCTCCGGGGCCAACGTCCTGACTTTC. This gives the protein CASSTSASGANVLTF.

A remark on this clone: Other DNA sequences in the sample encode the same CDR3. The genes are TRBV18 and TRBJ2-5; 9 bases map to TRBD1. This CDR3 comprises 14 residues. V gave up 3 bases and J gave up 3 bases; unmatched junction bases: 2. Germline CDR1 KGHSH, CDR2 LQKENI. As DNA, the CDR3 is TGTGCCAGCTCACCGCGGACAGGGGAAGAGACCCAGTACTTC. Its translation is CASSPRTGEETQYF.

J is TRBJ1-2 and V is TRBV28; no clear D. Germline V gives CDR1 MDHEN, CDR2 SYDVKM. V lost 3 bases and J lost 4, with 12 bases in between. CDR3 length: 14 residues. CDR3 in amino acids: CASSLSAEAYGYTF. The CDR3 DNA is TGTGCCAGCAGTTTGTCGGCGGAGGCCTATGGCTACACCTTC.

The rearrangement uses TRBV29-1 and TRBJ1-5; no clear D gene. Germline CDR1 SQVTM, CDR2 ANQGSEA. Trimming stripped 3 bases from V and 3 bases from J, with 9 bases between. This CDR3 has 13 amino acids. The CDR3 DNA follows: TGCAGCGTTGAGGGCAGCCTCAATCAGCCCCAGCATTTT. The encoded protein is CSVEGSLNQPQHF.

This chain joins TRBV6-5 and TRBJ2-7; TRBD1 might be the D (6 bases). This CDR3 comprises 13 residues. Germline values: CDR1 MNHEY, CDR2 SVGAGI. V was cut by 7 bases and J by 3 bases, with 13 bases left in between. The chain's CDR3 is CASKQGIFYEQYF. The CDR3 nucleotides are TGTGCCAGCAAGCAGGGGATCTTCTACGAGCAGTACTTC.

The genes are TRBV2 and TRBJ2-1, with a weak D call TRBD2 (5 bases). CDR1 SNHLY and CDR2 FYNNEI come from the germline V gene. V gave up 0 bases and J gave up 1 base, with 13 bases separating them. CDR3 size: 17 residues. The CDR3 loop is CASSEASGFGSYNEQFF. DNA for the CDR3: TGTGCCAGCAGTGAAGCGTCGGGGTTCGGATCCTACAATGAGCAGTTCTTC.

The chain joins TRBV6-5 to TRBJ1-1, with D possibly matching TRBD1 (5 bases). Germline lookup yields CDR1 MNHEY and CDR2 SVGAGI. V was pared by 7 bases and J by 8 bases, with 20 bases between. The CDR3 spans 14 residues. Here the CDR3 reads CASTPGGATREAFF. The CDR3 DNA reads TGTGCCAGCACTCCCGGGGGTGCAACGAGGGAAGCTTTCTTT.

The CDR3 spells CASSKPPDYGYTF. In DNA form, the CDR3 reads TGTGCCAGCAGCAAGCCCCCCGACTATGGCTACACCTTC. The chain employs TRBV13 and TRBJ1-2; D is ambiguous. The CDR3 consists of 13 residues. Germline values: CDR1 PRHDT, CDR2 FYEKMQ (reference sequence). Trimming shortened V by 5 bases and J by 3 bases, and 10 bases separated the two germline ends. Drawing the rest from reference TRBV13 and TRBJ1-2, the complete variable domain is AAGVIQSPRHLIKEKRETATLKCYPIPRHDTVYWYQQGPGQDPQFLISFYEKMQSDKGSIPDRFSAQQFSDYHSELNMSSLELGDSALYFCASSKPPDYGYTFGSGTRLTVV.

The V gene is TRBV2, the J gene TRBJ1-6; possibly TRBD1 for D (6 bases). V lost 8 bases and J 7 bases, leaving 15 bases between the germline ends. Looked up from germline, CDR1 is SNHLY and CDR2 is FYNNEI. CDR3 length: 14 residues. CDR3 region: CASRAGQTNSPLHF. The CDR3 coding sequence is TGTGCCAGCCGGGCCGGACAGACAAATTCACCCCTCCACTTT. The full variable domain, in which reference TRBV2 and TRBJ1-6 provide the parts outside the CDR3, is EPEVTQTPSHQVTQMGQEVILRCVPISNHLYFYWYRQILGQKVEFLVSFYNNEISEKSEIFDDQFSVERPDGSNFTLKIRSTKLEDSAMYFCASRAGQTNSPLHFGNGTRLTVT.

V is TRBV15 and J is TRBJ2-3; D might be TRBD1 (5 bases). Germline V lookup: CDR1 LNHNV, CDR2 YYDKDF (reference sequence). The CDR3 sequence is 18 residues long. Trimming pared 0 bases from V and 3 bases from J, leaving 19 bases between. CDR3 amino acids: CATSRDQRGAAGTDTQYF. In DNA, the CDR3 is TGTGCCACCAGCAGAGATCAACGTGGGGCGGCAGGGACAGATACGCAGTATTTT.

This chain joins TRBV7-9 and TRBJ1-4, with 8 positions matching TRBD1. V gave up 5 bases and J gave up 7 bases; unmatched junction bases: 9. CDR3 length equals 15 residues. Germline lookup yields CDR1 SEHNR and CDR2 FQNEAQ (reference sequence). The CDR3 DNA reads TGTGCCAGCAGCGACCGACAGGGGAGTGGTGAAAAACTGTTTTTT. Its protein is CASSDRQGSGEKLFF.

CDR3 nucleotide sequence: TGTGCCAGCAGCTTAGGACAGGGTGCAGATACGCAGTATTTT. This encodes CASSLGQGADTQYF. The rearrangement links TRBV7-9 to TRBJ2-3; 7 bases line up with TRBD1. The V gene end was trimmed by 1 base and the J gene end by 4 bases; junction bases not matched to a gene: 2. The CDR3 has 14 residues. Germline V gene lookup returns CDR1 SEHNR and CDR2 FQNEAQ (reference sequence).

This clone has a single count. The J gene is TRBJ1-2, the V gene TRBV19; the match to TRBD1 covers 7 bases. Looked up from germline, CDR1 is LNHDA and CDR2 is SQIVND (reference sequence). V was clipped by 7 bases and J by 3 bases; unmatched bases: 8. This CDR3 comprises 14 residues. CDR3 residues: CASTRTGKDYGYTF. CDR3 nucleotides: TGTGCCAGTACCCGGACAGGAAAGGACTATGGCTACACCTTC.

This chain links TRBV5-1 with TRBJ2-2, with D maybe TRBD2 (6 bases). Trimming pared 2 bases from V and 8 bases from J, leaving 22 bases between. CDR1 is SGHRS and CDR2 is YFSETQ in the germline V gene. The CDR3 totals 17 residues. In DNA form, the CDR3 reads TGCGCCAGCAGCTTTATGCCGGGAGTGAGTCTTATGGGGGAGCTGTTTTTT. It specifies CASSFMPGVSLMGELFF. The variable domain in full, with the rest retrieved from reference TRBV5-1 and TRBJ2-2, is KAGVTQTPRYLIKTRGQQVTLSCSPISGHRSVSWYQQTPGQGLQFLFEYFSETQRNKGNFPGRFSGRQFSNSRSEMNVSTLELGDSALYLCASSFMPGVSLMGELFFGEGSRLTVL.

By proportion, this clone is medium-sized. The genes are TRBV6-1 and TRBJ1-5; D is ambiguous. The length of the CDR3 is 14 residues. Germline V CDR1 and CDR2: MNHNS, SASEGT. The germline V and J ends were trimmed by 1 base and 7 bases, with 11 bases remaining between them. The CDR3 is CASSEGRGRQPQHF. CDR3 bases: TGTGCCAGCAGTGAAGGACGGGGAAGGCAGCCCCAGCATTTT.

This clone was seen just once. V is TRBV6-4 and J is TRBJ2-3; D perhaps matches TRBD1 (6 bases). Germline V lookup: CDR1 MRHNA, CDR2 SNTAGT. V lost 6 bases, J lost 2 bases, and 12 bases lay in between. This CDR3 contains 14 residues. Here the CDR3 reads CASSSRGTTDTQYF. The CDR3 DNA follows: TGTGCCAGCAGCAGCAGGGGAACCACAGATACGCAGTATTTT.

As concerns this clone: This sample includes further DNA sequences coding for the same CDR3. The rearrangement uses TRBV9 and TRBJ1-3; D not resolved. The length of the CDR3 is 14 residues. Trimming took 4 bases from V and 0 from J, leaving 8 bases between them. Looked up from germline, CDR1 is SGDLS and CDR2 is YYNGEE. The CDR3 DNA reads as TGTGCCAGCAGCCTTCCGGGCTCTGGAAACACCATATATTTT. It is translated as CASSLPGSGNTIYF.

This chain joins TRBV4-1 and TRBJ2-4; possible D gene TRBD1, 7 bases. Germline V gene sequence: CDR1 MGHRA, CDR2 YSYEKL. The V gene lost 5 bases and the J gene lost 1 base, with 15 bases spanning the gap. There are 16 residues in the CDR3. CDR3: CASSAQGGEAKNIQYF. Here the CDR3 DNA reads TGCGCCAGCAGCGCCCAGGGGGGTGAGGCCAAAAACATTCAGTACTTC.

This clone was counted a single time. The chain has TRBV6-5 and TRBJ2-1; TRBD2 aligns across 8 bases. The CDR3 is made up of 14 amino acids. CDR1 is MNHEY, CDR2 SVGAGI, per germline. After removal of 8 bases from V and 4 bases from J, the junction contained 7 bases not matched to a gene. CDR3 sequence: CASFRGGPYNEQFF. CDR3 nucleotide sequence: TGTGCCAGCTTTCGGGGGGGGCCTTACAATGAGCAGTTCTTC.

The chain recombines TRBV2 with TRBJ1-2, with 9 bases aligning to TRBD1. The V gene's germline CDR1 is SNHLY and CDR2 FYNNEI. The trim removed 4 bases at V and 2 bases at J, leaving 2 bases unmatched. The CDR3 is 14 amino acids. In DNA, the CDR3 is TGTGCCAGCAGTGTCGGGACAGGGAACTATGGCTACACCTTC. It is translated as CASSVGTGNYGYTF. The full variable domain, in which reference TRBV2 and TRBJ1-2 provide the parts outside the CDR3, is EPEVTQTPSHQVTQMGQEVILRCVPISNHLYFYWYRQILGQKVEFLVSFYNNEISEKSEIFDDQFSVERPDGSNFTLKIRSTKLEDSAMYFCASSVGTGNYGYTFGSGTRLTVV.

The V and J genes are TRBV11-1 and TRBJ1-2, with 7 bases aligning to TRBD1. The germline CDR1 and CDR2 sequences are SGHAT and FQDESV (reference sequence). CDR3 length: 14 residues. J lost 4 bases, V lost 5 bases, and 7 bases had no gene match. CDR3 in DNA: TGTGCCAGCAGCCCAAACAGGGGTGGCTATGGCTACACCTTC. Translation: CASSPNRGGYGYTF.

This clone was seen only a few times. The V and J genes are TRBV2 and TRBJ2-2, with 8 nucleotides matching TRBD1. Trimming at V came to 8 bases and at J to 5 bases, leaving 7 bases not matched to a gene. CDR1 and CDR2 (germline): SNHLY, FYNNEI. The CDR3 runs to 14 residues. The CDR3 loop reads CASLWQGATGELFF. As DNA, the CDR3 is TGTGCCAGCCTCTGGCAGGGGGCTACCGGGGAGCTGTTTTTT.

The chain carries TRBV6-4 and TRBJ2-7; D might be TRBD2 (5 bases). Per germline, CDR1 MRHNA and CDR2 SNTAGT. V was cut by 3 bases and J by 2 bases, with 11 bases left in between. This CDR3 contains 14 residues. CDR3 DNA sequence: TGTGCCAGCAGTGAGGAGGATGGCCCCTACGAGCAGTACTTC. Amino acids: CASSEEDGPYEQYF.

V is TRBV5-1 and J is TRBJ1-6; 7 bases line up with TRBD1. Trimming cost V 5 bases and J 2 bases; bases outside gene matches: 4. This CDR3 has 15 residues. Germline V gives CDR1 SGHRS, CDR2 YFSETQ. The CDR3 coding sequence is TGCGCCAGCAGAAGACAGGGCGCCTATAATTCACCCCTCCACTTT. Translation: CASRRQGAYNSPLHF.

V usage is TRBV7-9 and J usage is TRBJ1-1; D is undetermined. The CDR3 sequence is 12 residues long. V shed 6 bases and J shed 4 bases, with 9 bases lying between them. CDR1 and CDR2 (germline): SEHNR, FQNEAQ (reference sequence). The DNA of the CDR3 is TGTGCCAGCAGGGCAGGAATCACTGAAGCTTTCTTT. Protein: CASRAGITEAFF.

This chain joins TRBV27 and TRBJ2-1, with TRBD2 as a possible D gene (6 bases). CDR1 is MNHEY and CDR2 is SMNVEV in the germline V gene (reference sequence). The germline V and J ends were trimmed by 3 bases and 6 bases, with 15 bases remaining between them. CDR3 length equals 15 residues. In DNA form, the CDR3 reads TGTGCCAGCAGTTTGGGGACTGGGGTTTCCAATGAGCAGTTCTTC. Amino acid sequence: CASSLGTGVSNEQFF.

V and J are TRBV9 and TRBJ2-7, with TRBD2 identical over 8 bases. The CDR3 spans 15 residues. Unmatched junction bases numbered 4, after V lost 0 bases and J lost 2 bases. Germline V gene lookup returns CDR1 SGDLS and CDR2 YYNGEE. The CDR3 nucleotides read TGTGCCAGCAGCGTAGGGACTAGCAGGGCCTACGAGCAGTACTTC. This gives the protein CASSVGTSRAYEQYF.